This T cell receptor (beta chain) was sequenced for a study of T cell repertoires in cytomegalovirus infection. Study-wide findings and caveats: Ex vivo, HLA-C-restricted CMV-specific TCR beta clonotypes prevailed over the rest of the response. Cumulated frequencies of public TCR beta families served to identify carriers of CMV plus the relevant HLA.

This CDR3 has 15 residues. The germline CDR1 and CDR2 sequences are SGHTA and FQGNSA. V gave up 2 bases and J gave up 2 bases, with 10 bases separating them. This clonotype was seen repeatedly, ten times or more. The antigen remains unidentified. A single record per CDR3 protein comes from TCRdb applying MiXCR to the reads. The sample includes fewer than 900,000 distinct CDR3 sequences, about 29% of them seen just once. The chain carries TRBV7-2 and TRBJ1-3; D remains unclear. This clonotype was sampled from a human donor in good health (CMV status not recorded). Some clones in this sample may be carry-over from other donors' samples. Sequenced material: cultured CD8+ T cells from PBMCs, taken from culture after CMV antigen stimulation. CDR3 DNA sequence: TGTGCCAGCAGCTTAAATTTCCAGGCTGGAAACACCATATATTTT. Translation gives CASSLNFQAGNTIYF.